Listed here are 27 T cell receptor beta chains from one sample, sequenced in a study. TCRdb fed the 5' RACE reads into MiXCR, producing one record per CDR3 protein. The table shows under 15,000 distinct CDR3 sequences, with about 25% occurring only once. The sequenced material came from naive CD4+ T cells sorted from blood. Subset described: naive CD4+ T cells, CD4+CD45RA+CD25-. The receptors were gathered from a female donor with breast cancer.

By sample fraction, this clonotype is medium-sized (0.01 to 0.1%). The J gene is TRBJ1-5, the V gene TRBV6-5; 7 positions match TRBD1. The CDR3 runs 14 residues. Germline loops: CDR1 MNHEY, CDR2 SVGAGI. Losses at the gene ends were 6 bases for V and 5 bases for J; bases not matched to a gene: 7. CDR3: CASRRQGGDQPQHF. For the CDR3, the DNA is TGTGCCAGCAGGAGACAGGGTGGAGATCAGCCCCAGCATTTT.

The chain uses TRBV20-1 and TRBJ1-5; 9 bases match TRBD1. This CDR3 has 16 amino acids. Germline V lookup: CDR1 DFQATT, CDR2 SNEGSKA (reference sequence). After removal of 6 bases from V and 11 bases from J, the junction contained 20 bases not matched to a gene. This CDR3 reads CSAEDRSGQGRLTQHF. The CDR3 DNA reads TGCAGTGCAGAGGATAGGTCGGGACAGGGCCGTCTAACCCAGCATTTT.

This clonotype appeared a few times. A much larger clone differs by one base, so this may be a read error. V gene TRBV9 combines with J gene TRBJ2-1, with D unclear. CDR1 SGDLS and CDR2 YYNGEE come from the germline V gene. V dropped 4 bases and J dropped 2 bases, with 10 bases sitting between them. There are 14 residues in the CDR3. The CDR3 protein is CASSPTDAYNEQFF. In DNA form, the CDR3 reads TGTGCCAGCAGCCCCACTGATGCCTACAATGAGCAGTTCTTC.

This clonotype showed up just a few times. This chain links TRBV15 with TRBJ2-4; 8 bases map to TRBD1. The V segment lost 0 bases and the J segment 1 base; nucleotides outside the gene matches: 11. Germline CDR1 and CDR2: LNHNV and YYDKDF (reference sequence). There are 19 residues in the CDR3. Here the CDR3 reads CATSRERDRLGVAKNIQYF. For the CDR3, the DNA is TGTGCCACCAGCAGAGAACGGGACAGGCTTGGGGTGGCCAAAAACATTCAGTACTTC. Complete variable domain (other parts from reference TRBV15 and TRBJ2-4): DAMVIQNPRYQVTQFGKPVTLSCSQTLNHNVMYWYQQKSSQAPKLLFHYYDKDFNNEADTPDNFQSRRPNTSFCFLDIRSPGLGDTAMYLCATSRERDRLGVAKNIQYFGAGTRLSVL.

This chain uses TRBV20-1 with TRBJ2-7, with 14 bases matching TRBD2. V gave up 6 bases and J gave up 3 bases; unmatched junction bases: 4. Germline values: CDR1 DFQATT, CDR2 SNEGSKA (reference sequence). The CDR3 runs to 14 residues. CDR3 coding DNA: TGCAGTGCGTCGGGACTAGCGGGAGACTACGAGCAGTACTTC. Residues: CSASGLAGDYEQYF.

V usage is TRBV5-4 and J usage is TRBJ1-2; 7 bases agree with TRBD1. Trimming took 4 bases from V and 4 from J; bases not matched to a gene: 4. The CDR3 runs to 13 residues. CDR1 and CDR2 (germline): SGHNT, YYREEE (reference sequence). The CDR3 spells CASSVTGLYGYTF. The CDR3 DNA reads TGTGCCAGCAGCGTGACAGGGCTCTATGGCTACACCTTC.

This clonotype is classed as medium-sized (0.01 to 0.1%). The V and J genes are TRBV5-1 and TRBJ2-2, with D maybe TRBD1 (5 bases). V lost 3 bases to trimming and J lost 7 bases, with 16 bases between them. The germline gives CDR1 SGHRS, CDR2 YFSETQ. The CDR3 extends over 15 amino acids. The CDR3 is CASSSTTVGGGELFF. The CDR3, as DNA: TGCGCCAGCAGCTCAACGACAGTTGGCGGCGGGGAGCTGTTTTTT.

This clonotype was counted between two and nine times. The chain links TRBV11-2 to TRBJ2-2, with D unresolved. Trimming stripped 7 bases from V and 1 base from J, with 10 bases between. CDR1 and CDR2 from the germline V gene are SGHAT and FQNNGV. This CDR3 comprises 14 residues. Here the CDR3 reads CASTARLNTGELFF. Written as DNA, the CDR3 is TGTGCCAGCACCGCAAGACTGAACACCGGGGAGCTGTTTTTT.

This clonotype has ten or more counts. The chain couples TRBV3-1 to TRBJ1-5; TRBD1 agrees at 8 bases. CDR1 and CDR2 (germline): LGHDT, YNNKEL (reference sequence). This CDR3 has 16 residues. The junction had 8 bases not matched to a gene; V was cut back by 0 bases and J by 7 bases. CDR3 DNA: TGTGCCAGCAGCCAAGATATAGGACAGGGTGGCCAGCCCCAGCATTTT. Translating it yields CASSQDIGQGGQPQHF.

About this clonotype: A much bigger clone sits one base away, suggesting this may be a read error. V is TRBV7-9 and J is TRBJ1-1, with a weak D call TRBD1 (6 bases). Germline V gives CDR1 SEHNR, CDR2 FQNEAQ (reference sequence). The CDR3 has 14 amino acids. Trimming stripped 5 bases from V and 7 bases from J, with 17 bases between. In DNA form, the CDR3 reads TGTGCCAGCAGCATACAGGGAAGGAATATTGAAGCTTTCTTT. Amino acids: CASSIQGRNIEAFF.

This clonotype appeared many times. Because it lacks the conserved phenylalanine or tryptophan at the end, this CDR3 is likely a read error. The chain combines TRBV7-3 with TRBJ2-1; D not certain. The germline V and J ends were trimmed by 5 bases and 7 bases, with 6 bases remaining between them. From germline, CDR1 is SGHTA and CDR2 FQGTGA. This CDR3 is 11 amino acids long. The chain's CDR3 is CASSTGNEQFL. The DNA for the CDR3 is TGTGCCAGCAGCACCGGGAATGAGCAGTTCCTC.

Note on this clonotype: A much larger clone is a single base away; this may be a read error. This is likely a read error, given that the CDR3 carries no conserved phenylalanine or tryptophan at its end. The rearrangement links TRBV4-1 to TRBJ1-5; a weak D match, TRBD1 (5 bases). V lost 0 bases and J lost 3, with 12 bases in between. The germline V gene has CDR1 MGHRA and CDR2 YSYEKL. The CDR3 consists of 16 residues. The CDR3 nucleotides read TGCGCCAGCAGCCAAGATTCAGGGTTCACCAATCAGCCCCAGCATTTA. It codes for CASSQDSGFTNQPQHL.

By share, this clonotype counts as medium-sized. This chain links TRBV19 with TRBJ1-5, with D unresolved. Germline lookup yields CDR1 LNHDA and CDR2 SQIVND (reference sequence). Trimming cost V 10 bases and J 0 bases, with 7 bases left between them. This CDR3 comprises 12 residues. The CDR3 sequence: CATRHSNQPQHF. The CDR3 DNA reads as TGTGCCACCAGACATAGCAATCAGCCCCAGCATTTT.

In regard to this clonotype: Given a much more abundant clone one base away, this may be a read error. The J gene is TRBJ2-1, the V gene TRBV7-7; D perhaps matches TRBD1 (5 bases). In germline, CDR1 is SSHAT, CDR2 FNYEAQ (reference sequence). The CDR3 has 15 residues. The CDR3 coding sequence is TGTGCTAGCAGCTTAGGGTCAGGGCGAGGCAATGTGCAGTTCTTC. Amino acids: CASSLGSGRGNVQFF.

This clonotype was observed a handful of times. The chain links TRBV6-6 to TRBJ2-1, with D tentatively TRBD1 (5 bases). From germline, CDR1 is MNHNY and CDR2 SVGAGI (reference sequence). This CDR3 is 16 amino acids long. Trimming shortened V by 4 bases and J by 2 bases, and 15 bases separated the two germline ends. DNA of the CDR3: TGTGCCAGCAGTTCCAAATCAGGGAACCCCTACAATGAGCAGTTCTTC. It codes for CASSSKSGNPYNEQFF.

This clonotype was found many times. The V call is TRBV20-1, the J call TRBJ2-1; D unresolved. The CDR3 is made up of 11 amino acids. V was shortened by 1 base and J by 10 bases, with 8 bases between the two germline ends. CDR1 and CDR2 (germline): DFQATT, SNEGSKA (reference sequence). CDR3 amino acids: CSARVRREQFF. CDR3 DNA: TGCAGTGCTAGAGTGCGGCGGGAGCAGTTCTTC.

This clonotype was detected a few times. The CDR3 here is CASSYSGQGGEALHF. The CDR3 coding sequence is TGTGCCAGCAGTTACTCGGGACAGGGGGGGGAAGCCCTCCACTTT. The rearrangement joins TRBV6-5 to TRBJ1-6; 11 bases are shared with TRBD1. Trimming at V came to 0 bases and at J to 14 bases, leaving 6 bases not matched to a gene. The CDR3 runs to 15 residues. Per the germline V gene, CDR1 is MNHEY and CDR2 is SVGAGI.

This clonotype was counted a few times. The chain uses TRBV12-2 and TRBJ1-6; the D segment call TRBD1 is taken from the table without a DNA check. TRBV12-2 corresponds to a pseudogene. The CDR3 is made up of 17 amino acids. Written as DNA, the CDR3 is TGTGCAAGTCGCTCCAGGACAGGGATTTCCTATAATTCACCCCTCCACTTT. The encoded protein is CASRSRTGISYNSPLHF.

This clonotype was seen a single time. The chain is built from TRBV6-5 and TRBJ1-2; 7 nucleotides align to TRBD1. Germline assignment: CDR1 MNHEY and CDR2 SVGAGI. V lost 0 bases to trimming and J lost 6 bases; unmatched junction nucleotides: 4. The CDR3 has 14 residues. CDR3 in amino acids: CASSYSGQEDGYTF. The CDR3 coding sequence is TGTGCCAGCAGTTACTCCGGACAGGAAGATGGCTACACCTTC.

A word on this clonotype: A much larger clone differs from this one at a single base, so this may be a read error. This chain links TRBV20-1 with TRBJ2-2; TRBD2 might be the D (5 bases). CDR3 length: 15 residues. The V gene's germline CDR1 is DFQATT and CDR2 SNEGSKA (reference sequence). CDR3 coding DNA: TGCAGTACTAGAGCGAAATTGGCTAGCACCGGGGAGCTGTTTTTT. It is translated as CSTRAKLASTGELFF.

The chain combines TRBV20-1 with TRBJ1-5, with D possibly TRBD1 on 5 matching bases. V lost 0 bases and J 5 bases, leaving 14 bases between the germline ends. Germline-derived CDR1 and CDR2 are DFQATT and SNEGSKA (reference sequence). This CDR3 contains 15 residues. CDR3 DNA: TGCAGTGCTAGAGAGAGGGGCAGGCTTGATCAGCCCCAGCATTTT. Protein product: CSARERGRLDQPQHF.

This clonotype was seen only a few times. This chain connects TRBV5-1 to TRBJ2-6, with TRBD1 matching 9 bases. Germline CDR1 SGHRS, CDR2 YFSETQ. V was clipped by 7 bases and J by 0 bases; unmatched bases: 8. This CDR3 is 17 amino acids long. CDR3 nucleotides: TGCGCCAGCTGGGGGGGACAGGGCCGCTCTGGGGCCAACGTCCTGACTTTC. Translating gives CASWGGQGRSGANVLTF. Full variable domain (rest looked up from reference TRBV5-1 and TRBJ2-6): KAGVTQTPRYLIKTRGQQVTLSCSPISGHRSVSWYQQTPGQGLQFLFEYFSETQRNKGNFPGRFSGRQFSNSRSEMNVSTLELGDSALYLCASWGGQGRSGANVLTFGAGSRLTVL.

The gene calls are TRBV25-1 and TRBJ2-7, with D possibly matching TRBD2 (6 bases). Germline CDR1 MGHDK, CDR2 SYGVNS. The CDR3 spans 12 residues. V gave up 5 bases and J gave up 7 bases, with 12 bases separating them. CDR3: CASSKRASEQYF. CDR3 DNA: TGTGCCAGCAGTAAGCGGGCCAGTGAGCAGTACTTC.

This clonotype is categorized as medium-sized. V gene TRBV5-5 combines with J gene TRBJ2-1; 7 bases are shared with TRBD1. Germline V CDR1 and CDR2: SGHKS, YYEKEE (reference sequence). V was clipped by 0 bases and J by 2 bases; unmatched bases: 5. The CDR3 runs 16 residues. In DNA form, the CDR3 reads TGTGCCAGCAGCTTGGCAGGGGGTACTACCTACAATGAGCAGTTCTTC. It encodes CASSLAGGTTYNEQFF.

The CDR3, as DNA: TGCAGCGTTGATGCCTACCACAATGAGCAGTTCTTC. Protein: CSVDAYHNEQFF. This sequence joins TRBV29-1 and TRBJ2-1; D is ambiguous. Trimming shortened V by 3 bases and J by 5 bases, and 8 bases separated the two germline ends. The CDR3 contains 12 residues. Germline CDR1 is SQVTM and CDR2 is ANQGSEA.

This clonotype is classed as medium-sized. CDR3 coding DNA: TGTGCCAGCAGTGTCCCGACTAGCGGGAGATACGAGCAGTACTTC. Its translation: CASSVPTSGRYEQYF. The V and J genes are TRBV6-1 and TRBJ2-7, with 12 bases that match TRBD2. V lost 4 bases, J lost 4 bases, and 5 bases stayed unmatched. In germline, CDR1 is MNHNS, CDR2 SASEGT. There are 15 residues in the CDR3.

This clonotype appeared a few times. DNA for the CDR3: TGCAGTGCTAGAGTACCGGGACAGCTTAATCAGCCCCAGCATTTT. Translation gives CSARVPGQLNQPQHF. J is TRBJ1-5 and V is TRBV20-1; 7 bases fit TRBD1. The CDR3 length is 15 residues. The ends lost 1 base at V and 4 bases at J; junction bases unmatched: 7. CDR1 is DFQATT, CDR2 SNEGSKA, per germline (reference sequence).